Presented here are 20 T cell receptor beta chains from one specimen sequenced in a study of control samples from healthy donors and cancer patients. Clones were sequenced by immunoSEQ multiplex PCR, and TCRdb holds only the in-frame ones, with some missing. The data show fewer than 200,000 clones, around 94% seen once. The material sequenced was PBMCs. The receptors here all came from a man between 60 and 75 years old with colorectal cancer.

The chain couples TRBV5-4 to TRBJ2-1, with D possibly being TRBD2 (6 bases). Per germline, CDR1 SGHNT and CDR2 YYREEE (reference sequence). This CDR3 contains 14 residues. V lost 4 bases to trimming and J lost 10 bases, with 18 bases between them. The CDR3 DNA sequence: TGTGCCAGCAGCCCCTACCGGGGGTCAGGAGAGCAGTTCTTC. It translates to CASSPYRGSGEQFF.

The rearrangement links TRBV30 to TRBJ2-7; 8 bases agree with TRBD1. This CDR3 comprises 14 residues. Germline V CDR1 and CDR2: GTSNPN, SVGIG (reference sequence). V trimming: 1 base; J trimming: 5 bases; junction bases outside the gene matches: 7. The chain's CDR3 is CAWSATLTGDEQYF. The CDR3 region has the DNA TGTGCCTGGAGTGCAACATTGACAGGGGACGAGCAGTACTTC.

This clone showed up just once. The chain is built from TRBV27 and TRBJ2-7; the D is unclear. Per the germline V gene, CDR1 is MNHEY and CDR2 is SMNVEV (reference sequence). V was cut by 6 bases and J by 0 bases, with 15 bases left in between. The CDR3 is made up of 15 amino acids. CDR3 nucleotides: TGTGCCAGCAGCCGGCCTTGGCCCGACTCCTACGAGCAGTACTTC. This codes for CASSRPWPDSYEQYF.

The chain couples TRBV7-2 to TRBJ2-2; the D gene is possibly TRBD1 (5 bases). Looked up from germline, CDR1 is SGHTA and CDR2 is FQGNSA. The CDR3 runs to 14 residues. V was clipped by 1 base and J by 6 bases, with 9 bases between them. CDR3 residues: CASSLGQYPGELFF. Here the CDR3 DNA reads TGTGCCAGCAGCTTAGGACAGTATCCCGGGGAGCTGTTTTTT.

The chain joins TRBV4-1 to TRBJ2-3, with a possible D match to TRBD1 (5 bases). This CDR3 contains 15 residues. The ends were cut back, 8 bases at V and 8 bases at J, with 23 bases in the middle. Germline V CDR1 and CDR2: MGHRA, YSYEKL. The CDR3, as DNA: TGCGCCAGCGGCTTGGACAACGGAAGGGAAGGTACGCAGTATTTT. Protein product: CASGLDNGREGTQYF.

The chain links TRBV7-9 to TRBJ2-3; the D is unclear. CDR3 length: 14 residues. The V gene lost 6 bases and the J gene lost 4 bases, with 14 bases spanning the gap. Germline values: CDR1 SEHNR, CDR2 FQNEAQ (reference sequence). Written as DNA, the CDR3 is TGTGCCAGCAGGCTGGGATCTTTGGCAGATACGCAGTATTTT. Its translation: CASRLGSLADTQYF.

V is TRBV6-5 and J is TRBJ1-2; D is perhaps TRBD1 (5 bases). This CDR3 has 13 residues. V was pared by 8 bases and J by 1 base, with 11 bases between. Per the germline V gene, CDR1 is MNHEY and CDR2 is SVGAGI. DNA of the CDR3: TGTGCCAGCTCGGGACGGCTTAACTATGGCTACACCTTC. Protein: CASSGRLNYGYTF.

This sequence joins TRBV6-5 and TRBJ1-2; D not certain. Germline loops: CDR1 MNHEY, CDR2 SVGAGI. This CDR3 has 14 amino acids. The ends were cut back, 4 bases at V and 6 bases at J, with 15 bases in the middle. For the CDR3, the DNA is TGTGCCAGCAGTTCCCACGGGAGGCTTGATGGCTACACCTTC. Its translation: CASSSHGRLDGYTF.

The V gene is TRBV24-1, the J gene TRBJ2-3, with D possibly TRBD1 on 6 matching bases. This CDR3 is 15 amino acids long. Trimming took 5 bases from V and 2 from J, leaving 13 bases between them. The germline gives CDR1 KGHDR, CDR2 SFDVKD. In DNA, the CDR3 is TGTGCCACCAGTGCCTCAGGACAGCTCACAGATACGCAGTATTTT. This gives the protein CATSASGQLTDTQYF.

The chain carries TRBV27 and TRBJ2-1, with 8 bases fitting TRBD1. The CDR3 length is 16 residues. V was clipped by 7 bases and J by 0 bases; unmatched bases: 8. Germline loops: CDR1 MNHEY, CDR2 SMNVEV (reference sequence). As DNA, the CDR3 is TGTGCCAGCACCCCCGTCGGACAGGGCTCCTACAATGAGCAGTTCTTC. This sequence encodes CASTPVGQGSYNEQFF.

This chain links TRBV5-1 with TRBJ1-2; D gene unclear. CDR1 SGHRS and CDR2 YFSETQ come from the germline V gene. With 2 bases removed from V and 8 bases from J, the gap between germline ends came to 16 bases. The CDR3 is 14 residues long. The CDR3 DNA reads as TGCGCCAGCAGCTTAGGTGGGGAAGCGTTCGGCTACACCTTC. Amino acids: CASSLGGEAFGYTF.

V gene TRBV5-4 combines with J gene TRBJ2-3; 10 bases fit TRBD1. The CDR3 extends over 15 amino acids. The germline V gene has CDR1 SGHNT and CDR2 YYREEE (reference sequence). The trim removed 3 bases at V and 4 bases at J, leaving 5 bases unmatched. The CDR3 DNA sequence: TGTGCCAGCAGCTCTACCGGGACAGGGGCAGATACGCAGTATTTT. Protein sequence: CASSSTGTGADTQYF.

The chain links TRBV6-5 to TRBJ2-7; D remains ambiguous. Germline V CDR1 and CDR2: MNHEY, SVGAGI. Between the trimmed V and J ends, which lost 0 bases and 0 bases, there was a span of 9 bases. This CDR3 region has 15 residues. The CDR3 here is CASSYSSAHSYEQYF. CDR3 nucleotides: TGTGCCAGCAGTTACTCGAGCGCGCACTCCTACGAGCAGTACTTC.

The rearrangement uses TRBV5-5 and TRBJ1-2, with a tentative D call TRBD1 (5 bases). V was pared by 3 bases and J by 4 bases, with 16 bases between. The germline CDR1 and CDR2 sequences are SGHKS and YYEKEE (reference sequence). This CDR3 region has 15 residues. The CDR3 loop is CASSWGDGDLYGYTF. In DNA form, the CDR3 reads TGTGCCAGCAGCTGGGGGGACGGCGACCTCTATGGCTACACCTTC.

The gene calls are TRBV5-1 and TRBJ1-2, with TRBD1 identical over 10 bases. J lost 6 bases, V lost 0 bases, and 14 bases had no gene match. The CDR3 runs 18 residues. CDR1 and CDR2 from the germline V gene are SGHRS and YFSETQ. For the CDR3, the DNA is TGCGCCAGCAGCTTGGAAGTGGGACAGGGGTCCCCTATGGATGGCTACACCTTC. Its protein is CASSLEVGQGSPMDGYTF.

The CDR3 loop is CASSSPAGDRFNYGYTF. CDR3 DNA sequence: TGTGCCAGCAGCTCACCCGCGGGGGACAGGTTTAACTATGGCTACACCTTC. The genes are TRBV7-2 and TRBJ1-2; 8 bases agree with TRBD1. There are 17 residues in the CDR3. Germline-derived CDR1 and CDR2 are SGHTA and FQGNSA. V gave up 4 bases and J gave up 1 base; unmatched junction bases: 11.

This chain connects TRBV29-1 to TRBJ1-1; maybe TRBD1 (5 bases). The germline V and J ends were trimmed by 2 bases and 4 bases, with 11 bases remaining between them. The CDR3 runs 13 residues. Looked up from germline, CDR1 is SQVTM and CDR2 is ANQGSEA. Here the CDR3 reads CSVENSGGTEAFF. The CDR3 nucleotides are TGCAGCGTTGAAAATTCCGGGGGCACTGAAGCTTTCTTT.

The chain combines TRBV25-1 with TRBJ2-7; 7 bases agree with TRBD1. CDR1 is MGHDK and CDR2 is SYGVNS in the germline V gene. CDR3 size: 14 residues. J was trimmed by 0 bases and V by 5 bases; bases with no gene match: 4. CDR3 nucleotide sequence: TGTGCCAGCAGTCCGGGACAGTTCTCCTACGAGCAGTACTTC. Amino acid sequence: CASSPGQFSYEQYF.

This clone has a single count. The chain carries TRBV7-2 and TRBJ2-3; no definite D call. The CDR3 spans 16 residues. Germline CDR1 and CDR2: SGHTA and FQGNSA. V lost 2 bases and J 1 base, leaving 13 bases between the germline ends. CDR3 sequence reads: CASSLKGLPGTDTQYF. The CDR3 bases are TGTGCCAGCAGCTTAAAAGGCTTACCCGGCACAGATACGCAGTATTTT.

CDR3 in DNA: TGTGCCAGCAGGCGGACAGGGGACTCCTACGAGCAGTACTTC. Translating gives CASRRTGDSYEQYF. The J gene is TRBJ2-7, the V gene TRBV6-6; 9 bases are a match to TRBD1. There are 14 residues in the CDR3. V was clipped by 6 bases and J by 0 bases; unmatched bases: 3. Germline values: CDR1 MNHNY, CDR2 SVGAGI (reference sequence).